The clone carrying this TCR beta chain was seen a handful of times. Its antigen is as yet unknown. This record comes from a study of beta chain features in type 1 diabetes. Germline V gives CDR1 ENHRY, CDR2 SYGVKD. Trimming took 8 bases from V and 1 from J; bases not matched to a gene: 6. This CDR3 comprises 15 residues. Of the isolated RNA, all was reverse transcribed, and so the sequenced material was expressed TCRB transcripts. Clones were sequenced by immunoSEQ multiplex PCR, and TCRdb holds only the in-frame ones, with some missing. Among 600,000 to 750,000 clones listed, around 12% were seen once. Points from the study as a whole: TCRB CDR3s were moderately but significantly shorter in Type 1 diabetes patients in all four CD4+ subsets.

This rearrangement joins TRBV10-3 to TRBJ2-2; 8 bases fit TRBD2. The receptor was derived from a man under 40 with type 1 diabetes. Material: naive CD4+ T cells from blood. The CDR3 is CAIASGGLNTGELFF. The CDR3 DNA sequence: TGTGCCATCGCGAGCGGGGGACTGAACACCGGGGAGCTGTTTTTT.